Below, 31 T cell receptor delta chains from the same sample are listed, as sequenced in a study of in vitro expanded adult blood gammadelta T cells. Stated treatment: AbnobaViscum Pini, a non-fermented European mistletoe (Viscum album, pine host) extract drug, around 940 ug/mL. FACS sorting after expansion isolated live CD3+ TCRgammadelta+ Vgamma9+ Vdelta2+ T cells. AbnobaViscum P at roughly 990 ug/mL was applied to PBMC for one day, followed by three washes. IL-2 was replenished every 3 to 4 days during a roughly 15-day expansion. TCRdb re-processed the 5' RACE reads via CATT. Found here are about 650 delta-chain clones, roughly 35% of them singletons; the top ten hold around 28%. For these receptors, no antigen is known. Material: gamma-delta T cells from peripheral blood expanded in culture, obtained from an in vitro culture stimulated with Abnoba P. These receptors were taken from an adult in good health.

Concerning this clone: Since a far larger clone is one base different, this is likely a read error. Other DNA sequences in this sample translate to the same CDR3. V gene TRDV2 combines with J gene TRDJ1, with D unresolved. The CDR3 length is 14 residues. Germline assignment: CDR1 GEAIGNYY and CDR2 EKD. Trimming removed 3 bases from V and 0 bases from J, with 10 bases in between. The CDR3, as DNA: TGTGCCTGTGACTCCCTTTCGCACACCGATAAACTCATCTTT. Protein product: CACDSLSHTDKLIF.

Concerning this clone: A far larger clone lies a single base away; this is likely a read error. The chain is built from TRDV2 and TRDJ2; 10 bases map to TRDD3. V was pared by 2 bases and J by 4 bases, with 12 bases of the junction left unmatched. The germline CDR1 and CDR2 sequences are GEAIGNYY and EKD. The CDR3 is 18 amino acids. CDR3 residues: CACDSLLGDLAWTAQLFF. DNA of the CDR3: TGTGCCTGTGACAGTCTACTGGGGGATTTAGCTTGGACAGCACAACTCTTCTTT.

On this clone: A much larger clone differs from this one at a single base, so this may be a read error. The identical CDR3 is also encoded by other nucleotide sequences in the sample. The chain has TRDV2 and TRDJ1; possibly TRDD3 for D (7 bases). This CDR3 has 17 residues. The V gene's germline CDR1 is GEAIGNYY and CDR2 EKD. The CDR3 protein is CACDTVRGISYTDKLIF. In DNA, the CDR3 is TGTGCCTGTGACACCGTCCGGGGGATCTCCTACACTGATAAACTCATCTTT.

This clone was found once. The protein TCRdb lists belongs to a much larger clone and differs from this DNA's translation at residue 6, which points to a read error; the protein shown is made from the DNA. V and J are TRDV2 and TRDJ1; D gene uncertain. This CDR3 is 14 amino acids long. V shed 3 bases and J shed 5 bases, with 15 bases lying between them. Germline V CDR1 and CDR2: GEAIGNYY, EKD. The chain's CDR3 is CACDPIRGTDKLIF. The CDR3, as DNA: TGTGCCTGTGACCCCATTCGGGGTACGGATAAACTCATCTTT.

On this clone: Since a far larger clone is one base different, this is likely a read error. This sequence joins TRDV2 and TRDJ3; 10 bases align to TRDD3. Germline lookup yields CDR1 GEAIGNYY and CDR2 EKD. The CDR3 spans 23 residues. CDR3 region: CACDTYGLGDASGSSWDTRKMFF. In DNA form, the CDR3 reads TGTGCCTGTGACACTTACGGACTGGGGGATGCATCGGGAAGCTCCTGGGACACCCGAAAGATGTTTTTC.

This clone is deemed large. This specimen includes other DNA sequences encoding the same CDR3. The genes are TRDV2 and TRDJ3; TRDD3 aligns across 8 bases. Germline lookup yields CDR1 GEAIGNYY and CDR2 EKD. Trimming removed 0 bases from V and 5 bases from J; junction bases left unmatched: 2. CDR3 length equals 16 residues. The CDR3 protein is CACDTLGERDTRQMFF. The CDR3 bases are TGTGCCTGTGACACCCTGGGGGAGAGGGACACCCGACAGATGTTTTTC.

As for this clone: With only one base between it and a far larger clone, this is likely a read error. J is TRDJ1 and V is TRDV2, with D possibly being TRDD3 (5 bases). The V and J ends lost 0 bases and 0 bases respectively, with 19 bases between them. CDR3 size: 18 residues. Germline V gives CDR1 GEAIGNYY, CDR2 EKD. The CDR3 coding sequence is TGTGCCTGTGACACCCTATCCACCCTGATACAAGACACCGATAAACTCATCTTT. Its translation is CACDTLSTLIQDTDKLIF.

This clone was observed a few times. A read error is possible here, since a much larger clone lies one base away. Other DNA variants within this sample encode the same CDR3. Written as DNA, the CDR3 is TGTGCCTGTGACACCGTGGGGACTCACACTGATAAACTCATCTTT. It encodes CACDTVGTHTDKLIF. The chain uses TRDV2 and TRDJ1, with D maybe TRDD3 (5 bases). There are 15 residues in the CDR3. CDR1 and CDR2 (germline): GEAIGNYY, EKD.

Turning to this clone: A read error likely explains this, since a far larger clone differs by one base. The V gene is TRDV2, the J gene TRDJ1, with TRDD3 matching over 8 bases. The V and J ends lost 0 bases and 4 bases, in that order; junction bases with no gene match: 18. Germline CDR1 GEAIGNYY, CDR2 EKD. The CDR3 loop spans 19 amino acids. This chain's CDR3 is CACDTLRRAEGDRVDKLIF. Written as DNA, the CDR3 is TGTGCCTGTGACACCCTAAGAAGGGCCGAGGGGGATAGGGTCGATAAACTCATCTTT.

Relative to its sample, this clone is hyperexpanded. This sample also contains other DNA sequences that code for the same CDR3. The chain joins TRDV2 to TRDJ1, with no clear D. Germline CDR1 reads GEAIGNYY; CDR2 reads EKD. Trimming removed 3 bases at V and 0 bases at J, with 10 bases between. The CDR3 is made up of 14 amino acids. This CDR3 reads CACDSLSHTDKLIF. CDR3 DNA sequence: TGTGCCTGTGACTCCCTTTCCCACACCGATAAACTCATCTTT.

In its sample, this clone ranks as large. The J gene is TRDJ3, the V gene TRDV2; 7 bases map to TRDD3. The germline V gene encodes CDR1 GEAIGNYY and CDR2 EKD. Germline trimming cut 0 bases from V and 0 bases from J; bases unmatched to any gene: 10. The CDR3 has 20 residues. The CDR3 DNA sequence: TGTGCCTGTGACACCGCCGGGGGATTGAGAAACTCCTGGGACACCCGACAGATGTTTTTC. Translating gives CACDTAGGLRNSWDTRQMFF.

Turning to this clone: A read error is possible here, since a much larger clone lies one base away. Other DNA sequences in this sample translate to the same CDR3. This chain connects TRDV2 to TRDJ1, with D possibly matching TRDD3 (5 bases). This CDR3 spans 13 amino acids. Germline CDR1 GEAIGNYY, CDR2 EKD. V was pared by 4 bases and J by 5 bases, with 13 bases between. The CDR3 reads CACERIGTDKLIF. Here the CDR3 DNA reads TGTGCCTGTGAACGGATAGGTACTGATAAACTCATCTTT.

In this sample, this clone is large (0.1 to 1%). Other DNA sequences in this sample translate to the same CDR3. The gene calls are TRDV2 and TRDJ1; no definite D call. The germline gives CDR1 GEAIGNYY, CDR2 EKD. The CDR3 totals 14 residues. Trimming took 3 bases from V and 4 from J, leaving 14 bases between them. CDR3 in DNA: TGTGCCTGTGACGTGTCCCCGGGCGGCGATAAACTCATCTTT. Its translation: CACDVSPGGDKLIF.

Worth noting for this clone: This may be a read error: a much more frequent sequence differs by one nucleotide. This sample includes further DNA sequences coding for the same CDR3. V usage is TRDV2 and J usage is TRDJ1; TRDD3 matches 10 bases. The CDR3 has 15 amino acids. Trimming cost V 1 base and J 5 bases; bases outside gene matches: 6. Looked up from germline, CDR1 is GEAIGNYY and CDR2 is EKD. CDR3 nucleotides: TGTGCCTGTGACACGGTGGGGGATACATCTGATAAACTCATCTTT. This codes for CACDTVGDTSDKLIF.

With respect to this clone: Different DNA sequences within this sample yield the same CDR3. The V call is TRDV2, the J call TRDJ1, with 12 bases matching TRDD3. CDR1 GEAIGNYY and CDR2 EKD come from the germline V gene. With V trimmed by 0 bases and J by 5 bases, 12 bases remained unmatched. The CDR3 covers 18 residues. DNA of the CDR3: TGTGCCTGTGACACCGTTTCCACTGGGGGATACACCACTGATAAACTCATCTTT. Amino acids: CACDTVSTGGYTTDKLIF.

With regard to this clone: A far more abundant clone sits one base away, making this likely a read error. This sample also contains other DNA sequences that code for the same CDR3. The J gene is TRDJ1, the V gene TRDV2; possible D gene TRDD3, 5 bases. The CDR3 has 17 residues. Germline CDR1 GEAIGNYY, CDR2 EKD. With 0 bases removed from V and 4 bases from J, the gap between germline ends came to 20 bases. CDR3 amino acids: CACDTVLGDNLRDKLIF. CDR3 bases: TGTGCCTGTGACACCGTTCTGGGAGATAATTTACGCGATAAACTCATCTTT.

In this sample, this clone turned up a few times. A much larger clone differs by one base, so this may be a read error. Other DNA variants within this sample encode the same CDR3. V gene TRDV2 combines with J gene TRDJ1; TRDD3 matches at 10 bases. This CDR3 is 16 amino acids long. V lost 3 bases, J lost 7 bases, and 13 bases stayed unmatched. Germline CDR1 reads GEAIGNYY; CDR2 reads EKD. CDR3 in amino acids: CACDALGDIWGTKLIF. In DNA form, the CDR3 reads TGTGCCTGTGACGCCCTGGGGGATATTTGGGGCACTAAACTCATCTTT.

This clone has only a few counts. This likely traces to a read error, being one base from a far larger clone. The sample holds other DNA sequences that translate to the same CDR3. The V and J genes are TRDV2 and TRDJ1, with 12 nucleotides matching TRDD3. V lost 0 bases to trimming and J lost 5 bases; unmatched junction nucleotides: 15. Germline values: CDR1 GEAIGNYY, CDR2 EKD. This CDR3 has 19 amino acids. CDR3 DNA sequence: TGTGCCTGTGACACCGTTGAGGCCGACTGGGGGATACAAACAGATAAACTCATCTTT. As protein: CACDTVEADWGIQTDKLIF.

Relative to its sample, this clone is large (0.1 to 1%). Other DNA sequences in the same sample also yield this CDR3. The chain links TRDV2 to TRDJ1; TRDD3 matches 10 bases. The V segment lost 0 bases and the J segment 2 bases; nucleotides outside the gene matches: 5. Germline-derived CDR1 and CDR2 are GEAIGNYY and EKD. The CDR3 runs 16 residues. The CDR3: CACDTLGGDTTDKLIF. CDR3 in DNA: TGTGCCTGTGACACCCTAGGGGGGGATACGACCGATAAACTCATCTTT.

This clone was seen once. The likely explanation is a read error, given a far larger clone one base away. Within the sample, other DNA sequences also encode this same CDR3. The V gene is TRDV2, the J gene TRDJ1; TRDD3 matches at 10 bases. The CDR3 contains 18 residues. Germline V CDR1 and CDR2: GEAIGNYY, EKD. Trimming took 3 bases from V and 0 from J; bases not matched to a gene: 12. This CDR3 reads CACDPTGGYGHHTDKLIF. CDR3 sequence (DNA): TGTGCCTGTGACCCTACGGGGGGATACGGGCACCACACCGATAAACTCATCTTT.

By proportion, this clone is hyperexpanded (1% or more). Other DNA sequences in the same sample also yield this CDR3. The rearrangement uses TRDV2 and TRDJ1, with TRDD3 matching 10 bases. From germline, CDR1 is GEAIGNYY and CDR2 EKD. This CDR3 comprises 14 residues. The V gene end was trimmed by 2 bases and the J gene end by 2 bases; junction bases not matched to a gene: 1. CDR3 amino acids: CACDRLGDTDKLIF. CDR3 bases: TGTGCCTGTGACAGACTGGGGGATACCGATAAACTCATCTTT.

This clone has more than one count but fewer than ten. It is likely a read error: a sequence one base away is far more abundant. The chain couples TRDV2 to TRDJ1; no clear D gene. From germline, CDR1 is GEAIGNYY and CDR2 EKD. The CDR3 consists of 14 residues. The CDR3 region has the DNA TGTGCCTGTGACACAGTTGGAGACACCGGTAAACTCATCTTT. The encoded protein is CACDTVGDTGKLIF.

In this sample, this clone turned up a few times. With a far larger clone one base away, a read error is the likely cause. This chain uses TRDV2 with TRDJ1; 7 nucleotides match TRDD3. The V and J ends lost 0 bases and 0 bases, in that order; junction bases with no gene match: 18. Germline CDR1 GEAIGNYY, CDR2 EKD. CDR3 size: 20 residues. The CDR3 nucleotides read TGTGCCTGTGACACCTTATATCCGTCTGGGGGCATTAAGTACACCGATAAACTCATCTTT. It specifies CACDTLYPSGGIKYTDKLIF.

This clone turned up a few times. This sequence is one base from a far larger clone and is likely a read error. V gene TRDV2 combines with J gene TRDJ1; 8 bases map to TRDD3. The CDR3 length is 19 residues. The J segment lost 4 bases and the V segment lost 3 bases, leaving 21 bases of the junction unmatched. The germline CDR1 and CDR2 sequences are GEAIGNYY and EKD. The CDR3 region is CACDSLRRAEGDKVDKLIF. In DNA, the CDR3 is TGTGCCTGTGACTCCCTAAGAAGGGCCGAGGGGGATAAGGTCGATAAACTCATCTTT.

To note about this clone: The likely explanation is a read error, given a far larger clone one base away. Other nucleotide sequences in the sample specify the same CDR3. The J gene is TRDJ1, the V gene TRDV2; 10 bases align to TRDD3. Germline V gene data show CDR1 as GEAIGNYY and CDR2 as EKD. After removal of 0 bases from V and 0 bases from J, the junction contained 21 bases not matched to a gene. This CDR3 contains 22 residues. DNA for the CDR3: TGTGCCTGTGACACCGTGGTCCCATCCCAACTGGGGGATGCTCCATACACCGATAAACTCATCTTT. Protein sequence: CACDTVVPSQLGDAPYTDKLIF.

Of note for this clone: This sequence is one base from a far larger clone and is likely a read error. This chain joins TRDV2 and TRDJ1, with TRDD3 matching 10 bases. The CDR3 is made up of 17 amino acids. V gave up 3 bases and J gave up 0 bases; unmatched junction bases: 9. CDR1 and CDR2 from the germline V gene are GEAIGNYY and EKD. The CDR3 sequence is CACDPRSTGGYTDKLIF. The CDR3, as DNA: TGTGCCTGTGACCCACGTTCGACTGGGGGATACACCGATAAACTCATCTTT.

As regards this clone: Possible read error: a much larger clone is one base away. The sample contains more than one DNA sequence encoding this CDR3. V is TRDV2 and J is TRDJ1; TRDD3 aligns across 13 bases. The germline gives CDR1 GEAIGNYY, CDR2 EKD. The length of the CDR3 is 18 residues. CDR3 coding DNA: TGTGCCTGTGACACCGTACTGGGGGATACGCGGTACACTGATAAACTCATCTTT. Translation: CACDTVLGDTRYTDKLIF.

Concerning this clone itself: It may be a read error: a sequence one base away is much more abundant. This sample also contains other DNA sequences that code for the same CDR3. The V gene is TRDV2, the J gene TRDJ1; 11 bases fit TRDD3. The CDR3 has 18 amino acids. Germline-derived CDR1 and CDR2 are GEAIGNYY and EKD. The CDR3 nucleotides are TGTGCCTGTGACTTCCTAGCCTGGGGGATACCCCACACTGATAAACTCATCTTT. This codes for CACDFLAWGIPHTDKLIF.

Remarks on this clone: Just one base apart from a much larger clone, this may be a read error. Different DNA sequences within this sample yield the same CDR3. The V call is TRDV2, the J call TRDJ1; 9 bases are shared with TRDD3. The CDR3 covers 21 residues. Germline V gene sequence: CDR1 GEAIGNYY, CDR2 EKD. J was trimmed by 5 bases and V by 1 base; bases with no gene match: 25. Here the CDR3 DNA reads TGTGCCTGTGACACTCTGGGGGATTTTCTTGGGAGGAGAGAACGGACTGATAAACTCATCTTT. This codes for CACDTLGDFLGRRERTDKLIF.

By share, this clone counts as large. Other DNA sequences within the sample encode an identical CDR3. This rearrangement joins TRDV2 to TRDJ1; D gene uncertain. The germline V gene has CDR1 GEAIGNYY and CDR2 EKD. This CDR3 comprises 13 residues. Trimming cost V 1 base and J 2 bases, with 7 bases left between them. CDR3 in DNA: TGTGCCTGTGACACGTTTGGGACCGATAAACTCATCTTT. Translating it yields CACDTFGTDKLIF.

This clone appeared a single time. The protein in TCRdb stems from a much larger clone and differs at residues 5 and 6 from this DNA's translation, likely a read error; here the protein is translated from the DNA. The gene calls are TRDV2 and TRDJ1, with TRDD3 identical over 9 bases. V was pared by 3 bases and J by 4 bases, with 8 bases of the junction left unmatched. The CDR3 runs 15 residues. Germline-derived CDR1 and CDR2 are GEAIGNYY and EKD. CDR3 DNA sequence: TGTGCCTGTGACGACGTACTGGGGGAGAACGATAAACTCATCTTT. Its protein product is CACDDVLGENDKLIF.